This TCR beta chain was identified in a study of blood T cell repertoires in COVID-19 (dated by TCRdb to about 2020). The study in broad terms: Samples from collaborators originated in the United States, Italy and Spain and spanned both the acute and convalescent phases of COVID-19. The material from the prospective study consisted of cDNA or gDNA derived from T cells, B-cell-depleted T cells, or PBMCs. Deeply sampled blood TCRbeta repertoires from subjects exposed to, actively infected with, or recovered from COVID-19 were included in the dataset. The repertoires were released in a freely available public database meant as a resource for research on the immune response to SARS-CoV-2. Samples were obtained from the ongoing ImmuneRACE study (first 160 participants) and from about 1,300 subjects provided by 6 global collaborators. Sample metadata almost always included a de-identified subject ID, COVID-19 status, age in years and sex. Where available, HLA class I and class II types were obtained from metadata supplied by the sample provider rather than from assay-based typing. The paper as a whole reports these results and caveats: How much clinical and demographic metadata was included differed by source and by participant, and the metadata was provided uncurated.

This clone was recorded only once. The antigen this receptor binds is unknown. The record has no base qualities; no much larger clone is one base away. At one collaborating source in Seattle, patients were enrolled during active infection and were followed longitudinally through the course of disease. Collaborating institutions collected whole blood in K2EDTA tubes following their own protocols. For TCRbeta analysis, collaborator samples were shipped as frozen whole blood, as isolated PBMCs, or as DNA extracted from either sample type. TCRbeta CDR3 regions were amplified from genomic DNA using the immunoSEQ Assay, a bias-controlled multiplex PCR. In the source study's methods: Within the assay, amplification of reference gene primers was used to estimate how many nucleated cells each sample contained. To quantify the absolute abundance of each unique TCRbeta CDR3 rearrangement, sequence reads were collapsed and filtered. For each sample, productive Simpson clonality was calculated by taking the square root of Simpson's diversity index across productive rearrangements. In TCRdb, the immuneACCESS table is reduced to in-frame sequences with V and J assigned. These tables do not hold every clone; where another copy was compared, an unresolved V gene accounts for under half, and the others remain unexplained. V and J calls plus clone size are reproduced from that table; the DNA served to infer D and trimming. This sample comprises approximately 63,000 clones, 80% to 90% of them detected only once. The ten largest clones take up about a sixth of the sample.

Trimming costs V 1 base and J 7 bases, and their ends lie 11 bases apart. Taken from the germline V gene, the CDR1 and CDR2 loops are SGHVS and FNYEAQ. The CDR3, cysteine through phenylalanine, is 15 amino acids long. Only the CDR3 DNA stays, 45 bases, in frame from base 1. Sequenced input: peripheral blood. This clonotype was obtained from a woman aged 55-75 years with COVID-19, enrolled during active disease. The sequence is built from TRBV7-6 and TRBJ1-6; TRBD1 might be the D gene, on 5 matching bases. Here is the DNA: TGTGCCAGCAGCTTAGGCGGGGCAGGGAATTCACCCCTCCACTTT. It translates as CASSLGGAGNSPLHF.